Detailed here is one TCR beta chain. This clonotype has a single count. Its antigen has not been determined. No clone much larger than this one lies a single base away; base qualities are absent. Evidence from a single read is weak. Library construction relied on 5' RACE. The run used an Illumina HiSeq 2500. A second PCR of roughly 6 to 11 cycles was run with a J-beta primer mix and a sample-barcoded 5' primer. A unique molecular identifier was introduced onto each TCR beta cDNA molecule by a template-switch 5' adaptor carrying 12 random nucleotides. At least 2.5 million CDR3-containing paired-end reads were obtained from each sample. First-strand cDNA synthesis was performed from all RNA using the Mint cDNA synthesis kit, with priming by a TRBC-specific oligonucleotide. After uracil-DNA glycosylase treatment, a first 18-cycle PCR used universal primers M1SS and BC2_uni_R on all cDNA. On the study's bioinformatics: Each sample was normalized by randomly selecting 1 million high-quality reads, each carrying a distinct molecular identifier. Instead of being binned into consensus sequences, reads with shared molecular identifiers were discarded. MiTCR, run with a Q25 quality threshold and the strictest error-elimination algorithm, handled CDR3 identification, clonotype clustering and error correction. A nonparametric unseen species model with Euler transformation was used to estimate a lower bound on total TCR beta diversity. TCRdb passed the public sequencing reads through fastp at Q25 and MiXCR, retaining productive beta sequences. Each record represents a unique CDR3 protein, reported with the most common genes and DNA among its rows. Here the V and J calls rest on TCRdb's processing, not on the authors' analysis. Counted in this sample were about 930,000 distinct CDR3 sequences; 25% to 30% of them appeared once. The ten largest clones add up to approximately 10% of the sample.

The 40 or so donors, aged about 6 to 100 years, were systemically healthy Caucasian individuals from Russia. Each donor gave about 10 milliliters of peripheral blood, drawn into EDTA-treated Vacutainer tubes. Ficoll-Paque density-gradient centrifugation was used to isolate PBMCs, with at least 7 million per sample. Trizol reagent was used to extract total RNA from PBMCs, with at least 6 micrograms per sample. The percentages of naive CD45RAhigh/CD27high T cells were determined by flow cytometry on a PBMC aliquot from every donor. The data are from a study of blood T cells in healthy people across ages (dated by TCRdb to about 2015). Regarding the study in general: In model experiments, template switching captured roughly one uniquely barcoded TCR beta cDNA molecule for every two T cells. The study measured age-related changes in TCR beta repertoire diversity using deep sequencing normalized with unique cDNA molecular identifiers. The donors were divided into four age groups: young (average around 16 years), middle-aged (around 37), aged (about 60) and long-lived (roughly 82). Using the same blood draw, the study looked at two additional independent replicas of 1 million unique cDNA reads for two donors, one aged 18 to 29 and the other aged 80 or older.

Study-wide conclusions, independent of this receptor: As age increased, observed TCR beta diversity per million T cells dropped in a roughly linear way, and a significant reduction was already evident by age 40. Because donor CMV infection status was unknown, age-related changes in expanded clonotypes were potentially confounded. There was a strong correlation between observed TCR beta diversity and the percentage of naive T cells measured by flow cytometry. Compared with the aged group, the long-lived group had more naive CD4+ T cells, fewer expanded clones and increased TCR diversity, a pattern suggesting age selection. Because profiling used bulk unsorted PBMCs, naive and antigen-experienced compartments could not be compared conclusively. Estimates of total diversity based on one million sequenced T cells were considered lower bounds and underestimates.

The data also belong to a second study, concerning T cells of mothers and their children. Reported in the second study: Nine systemically healthy Caucasian individuals, comprising three mothers and their six children, were included as donors. cDNA synthesis consumed the entire amount of extracted RNA, loaded at approximately 1.4 ug RNA in each 15 ul reaction. Sample barcodes and 2-4 random nucleotides were added via the M1S primer in the second PCR. More than 9 million TCR beta CDR3 reads were obtained from each mother, and about 3 million reads were obtained from each child. Thymic selection similarly shapes TCR recombination output in related and unrelated pairs, with minor effect from inherited differences. Normalized repertoire overlap in related mother-child pairs was always slightly higher than in unrelated mother-child pairs, but the difference was never significant. No persistent microchimeric T cell clones were found, with a detection sensitivity of approximately 95 clones per million clonotypes. To look for features that set related mother-child pairs apart from unrelated individuals, the researchers ran deep NGS to compare the TCR beta repertoires of mothers and children. The mean age was roughly 44 +/- 4 years for the mothers and approximately 11 +/- 4 years for the children. After adapter ligation with NEBNext reagents, the libraries were sequenced on Illumina HiSeq 2000 with 100+100 nt paired-end reads. To avoid cross-contamination, the mother libraries and the child libraries were prepared a month apart and sequenced in separate runs. Each donor had between roughly 450,000 and 2,100,000 distinct TCR beta clonotypes identified. Naive TCR beta clonotypes were estimated from low-frequency clonotypes matched to each donor's FACS-determined naive share, without sorting.

This sequence originates from a middle-aged woman in good health. The sequencing sample was made of blood.

DNA sequence: TGTGCCAGCAGTTTAAGCGGTGGTTCTAGTCAGCCCCAGCATTTT. Translation gives CASSLSGGSSQPQHF. Rearrangement joined TRBV12-3 or TRBV12-4 to TRBJ1-5; a confident D gene designation cannot be given. The CDR3 spans 15 residues, from the cysteine through the phenylalanine. Only the CDR3 region is kept as DNA, spanning 45 bases read in frame from base 1. V loses 2 bases, J loses 6 bases, and the germline ends lie 14 bases apart.